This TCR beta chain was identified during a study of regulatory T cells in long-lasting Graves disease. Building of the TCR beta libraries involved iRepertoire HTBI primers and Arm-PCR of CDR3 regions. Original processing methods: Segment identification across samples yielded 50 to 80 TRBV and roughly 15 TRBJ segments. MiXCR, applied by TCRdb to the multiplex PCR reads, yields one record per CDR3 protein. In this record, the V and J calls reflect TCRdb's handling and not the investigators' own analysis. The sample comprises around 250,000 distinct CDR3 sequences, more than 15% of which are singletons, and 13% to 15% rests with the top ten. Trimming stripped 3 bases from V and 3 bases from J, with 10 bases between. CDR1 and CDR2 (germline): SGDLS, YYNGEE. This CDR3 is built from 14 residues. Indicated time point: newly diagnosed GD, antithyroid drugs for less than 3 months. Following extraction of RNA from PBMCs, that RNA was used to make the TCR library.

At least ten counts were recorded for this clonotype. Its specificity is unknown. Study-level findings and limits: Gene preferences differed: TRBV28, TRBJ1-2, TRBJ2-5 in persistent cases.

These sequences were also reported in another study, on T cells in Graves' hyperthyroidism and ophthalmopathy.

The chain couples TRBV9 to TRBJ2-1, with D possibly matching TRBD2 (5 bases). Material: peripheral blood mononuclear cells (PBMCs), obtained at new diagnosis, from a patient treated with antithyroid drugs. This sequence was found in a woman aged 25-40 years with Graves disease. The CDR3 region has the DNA TGTGCCAGCAGCGAAGCCGGGGTCTACAATGAGCAGTTCTTC. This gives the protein CASSEAGVYNEQFF.